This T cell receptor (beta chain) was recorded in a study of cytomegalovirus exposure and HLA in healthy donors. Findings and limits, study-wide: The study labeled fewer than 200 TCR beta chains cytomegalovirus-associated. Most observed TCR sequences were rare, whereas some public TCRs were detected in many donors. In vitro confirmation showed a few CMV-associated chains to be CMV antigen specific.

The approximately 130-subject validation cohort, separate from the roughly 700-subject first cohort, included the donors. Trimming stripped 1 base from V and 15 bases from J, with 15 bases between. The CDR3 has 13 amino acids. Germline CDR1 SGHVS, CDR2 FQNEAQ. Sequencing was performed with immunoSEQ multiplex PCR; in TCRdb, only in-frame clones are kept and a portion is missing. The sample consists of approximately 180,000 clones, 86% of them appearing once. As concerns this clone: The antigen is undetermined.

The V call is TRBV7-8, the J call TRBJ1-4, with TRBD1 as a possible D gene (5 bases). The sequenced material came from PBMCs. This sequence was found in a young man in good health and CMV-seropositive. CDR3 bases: TGTGCCAGCAGCTTAGGGGGCACGTTGGGGTTGTTTTTT. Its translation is CASSLGGTLGLFF.